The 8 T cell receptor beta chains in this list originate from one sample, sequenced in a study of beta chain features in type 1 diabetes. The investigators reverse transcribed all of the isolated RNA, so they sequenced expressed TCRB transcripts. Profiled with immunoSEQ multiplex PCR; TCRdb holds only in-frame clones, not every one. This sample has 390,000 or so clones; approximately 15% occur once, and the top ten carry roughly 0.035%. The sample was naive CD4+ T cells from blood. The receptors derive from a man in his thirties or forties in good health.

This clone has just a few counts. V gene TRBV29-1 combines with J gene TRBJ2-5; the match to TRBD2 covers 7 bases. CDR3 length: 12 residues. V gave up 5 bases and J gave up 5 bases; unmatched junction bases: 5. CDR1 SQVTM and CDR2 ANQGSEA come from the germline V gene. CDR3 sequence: CSVREGPETQYF. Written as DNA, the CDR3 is TGCAGCGTTAGGGAGGGACCGGAGACCCAGTACTTC.

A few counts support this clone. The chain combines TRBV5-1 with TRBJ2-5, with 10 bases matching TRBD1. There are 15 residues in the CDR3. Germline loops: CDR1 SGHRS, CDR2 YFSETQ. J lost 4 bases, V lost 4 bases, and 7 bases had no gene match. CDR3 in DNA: TGCGCCAGCAGCGGAGGGACAGGGGTCGCAGAGACCCAGTACTTC. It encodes CASSGGTGVAETQYF.

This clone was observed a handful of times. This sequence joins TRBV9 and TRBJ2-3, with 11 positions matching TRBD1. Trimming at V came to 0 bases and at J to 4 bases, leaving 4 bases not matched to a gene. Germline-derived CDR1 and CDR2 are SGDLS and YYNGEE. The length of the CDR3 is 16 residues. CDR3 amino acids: CASSVGAGQGADTQYF. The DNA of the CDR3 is TGTGCCAGCAGCGTAGGAGCGGGACAGGGGGCAGATACGCAGTATTTT.

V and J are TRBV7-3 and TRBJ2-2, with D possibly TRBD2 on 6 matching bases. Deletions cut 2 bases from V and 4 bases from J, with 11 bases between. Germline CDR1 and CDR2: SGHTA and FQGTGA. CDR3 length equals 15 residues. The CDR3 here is CASSLELAGTGELFF. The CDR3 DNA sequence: TGTGCCAGCAGCTTAGAACTAGCTGGCACCGGGGAGCTGTTTTTT.

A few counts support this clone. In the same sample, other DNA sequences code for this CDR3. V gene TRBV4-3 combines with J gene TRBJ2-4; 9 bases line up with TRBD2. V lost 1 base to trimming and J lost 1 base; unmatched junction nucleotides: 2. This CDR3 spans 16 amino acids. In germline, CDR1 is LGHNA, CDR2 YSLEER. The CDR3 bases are TGCGCCAGCAGCCAAGTAACTAGCGGGGCCAAAAACATTCAGTACTTC. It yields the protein CASSQVTSGAKNIQYF.

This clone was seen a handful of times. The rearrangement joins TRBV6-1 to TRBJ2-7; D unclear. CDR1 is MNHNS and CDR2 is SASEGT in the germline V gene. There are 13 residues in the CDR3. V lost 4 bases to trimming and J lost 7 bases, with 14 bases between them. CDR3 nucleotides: TGTGCCAGCAGTGCCCTAGAAGTGGGGGAGCAGTACGTC. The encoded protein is CASSALEVGEQYV.

The CDR3, as DNA: TGCAGCGTTGAAACCACAGGGGGCATCGGTGGCTACACCTTC. Protein product: CSVETTGGIGGYTF. The gene calls are TRBV29-1 and TRBJ1-2; 9 bases map to TRBD1. From germline, CDR1 is SQVTM and CDR2 ANQGSEA. V shed 2 bases, J shed 7 bases, and the junction held 8 bases outside the gene matches. The length of the CDR3 is 14 residues.

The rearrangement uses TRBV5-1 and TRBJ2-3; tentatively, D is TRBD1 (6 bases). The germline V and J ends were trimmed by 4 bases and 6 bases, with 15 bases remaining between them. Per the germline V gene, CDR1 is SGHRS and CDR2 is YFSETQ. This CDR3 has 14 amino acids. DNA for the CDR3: TGCGCCAGCAGCACCGGACAGACCCCCGATACGCAGTATTTT. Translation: CASSTGQTPDTQYF.